This T cell receptor (beta chain) is drawn from a study of cytomegalovirus exposure and HLA in healthy donors. V gave up 1 base and J gave up 1 base; unmatched junction bases: 3. The CDR3 runs 15 residues. Germline CDR1 SQVTM, CDR2 ANQGSEA. The PCR used 60 Vbeta and 13 Jbeta primers. Here immunoSEQ multiplex PCR was the method, and the copy in TCRdb shows in-frame clones only, minus some. Of about 190,000 clones listed, 70% to 80% are singletons. The sequence derives from a woman between 45 and 60 years old in good health and CMV-seronegative. Sequenced: PBMCs. The rearrangement uses TRBV29-1 and TRBJ2-3; 9 bases are shared with TRBD1. The CDR3 coding sequence is TGCAGCGTTGAAGCATGGGACAGGGGCACAGATACGCAGTATTTT. This codes for CSVEAWDRGTDTQYF.